This entry is about one T cell receptor (beta chain). Antigen unknown. This specimen belongs to a study of cytomegalovirus exposure and HLA in healthy donors. Study-wide findings and caveats: Compared with the roughly 670-donor mean, an Asian-associated ancestry cluster reportedly had fewer N-insertions, according to a later analysis.

The CDR3 is 13 amino acids. Primers for the PCR totalled 60 Vbeta and 13 Jbeta. Profiling relied on immunoSEQ multiplex PCR, and the TCRdb table lists in-frame clones only, not all of them. The table includes 150,000 to 200,000 clones, 70% to 90% detected once. The sequence was collected from a man between 18 and 35 years old in good health and CMV-seropositive. The sequenced sample was PBMCs. The rearrangement joins TRBV21-1 to TRBJ1-2; the D call of TRBD1 is as the table states it, not checked on the DNA. TRBV21-1 is listed as a pseudogene. The CDR3 nucleotides are TGTGCCATCCTCCTGGGGGCGGACTATGGCTACACCTTC. This translates into CAILLGADYGYTF.